These T cell receptor beta chains were read from a single sample in a study of patients and donors after allogeneic stem cell transplantation. TCRdb re-called the RT-PCR reads with MiXCR, one entry per CDR3 protein. The sample yields 800,000 to 1,000,000 distinct CDR3 sequences, roughly 18% seen once. The sample consisted of blood, either unsorted or a sorted T cell fraction (not recorded which). The receptor set was obtained from a human donor who was either an allogeneic HSCT recipient or a stem cell or donor lymphocyte infusion donor (not recorded which). It is not recorded whose cells these are; they may come from a transplant donor. Each CDR3 is given with its conserved first and last residue. The D gene is left open where the match is weak. Part of the rows lack a size; the others show once, few, many or a class for expanded clones.

>few|TRBD2|TRBV3-1|TRBJ2-3
TGTGCCAGCAGCCAGGCGCCAATAGCGGGATACCTCACAGATACGCAGTATTTT
CASSQAPIAGYLTDTQYF
>-|-|TRBV2|TRBJ2-1
TGTGCCAGCAGTGAAGCAGGCTTAGAGGAGTTCTTC
CASSEAGLEEFF
>-|TRBD1|TRBV7-2|TRBJ2-1
TGTGCCAGCAGCTTAGGACAGGGGCTTGAGCAGTTCTTC
CASSLGQGLEQFF
>many|-|TRBV29-1|TRBJ2-3
TGCAGCGTGGACAGGGAGGGAGGAGATACGCAGTATTTT
CSVDREGGDTQYF
>-|-|TRBV7-9|TRBJ2-1
TGTGCCAGCATCGACAGCGCGACAAACTACAATGAGCAGTTCTTC
CASIDSATNYNEQFF
>-|-|TRBV7-3|TRBJ1-3
TGTGCCAGCAGCTTAACGGTCAGGAGGGCTGGAAACACCATATATTTT
CASSLTVRRAGNTIYF
>-|-|TRBV7-6|TRBJ1-5
TGTGCCAGCAGCGTAGGGAGCTCGGGTCAGCCCCAGCATTTT
CASSVGSSGQPQHF
>few|TRBD1|TRBV10-3|TRBJ1-1
TGTGCCATCAGTTTACGGGACAGGGAGGACACTGAAGCTTTCTTT
CAISLRDREDTEAFF
>few|-|TRBV20-1|TRBJ1-2
TGCAGTGCTAGAGAGGGGCCGGAGCAGGGCCTCATGGGTCGCGGCTACACCTTC
CSAREGPEQGLMGRGYTF
>-|TRBD2|TRBV20-1|TRBJ2-1
TGCAGTGCTAGAGTGGGGGGGACCTACAATGAGCAGTTCTTC
CSARVGGTYNEQFF
>many|TRBD1|TRBV12-3/TRBV12-4|TRBJ1-1
TGTGCCAGCAGAGGACAGGGGGTGAACACTGAAGCTTTCTTT
CASRGQGVNTEAFF
>-|TRBD2|TRBV4-1|TRBJ2-5
TGCGCCAGCAGCCTTGTGGAGGGACTAAGGGAAGAGACCCAGTACTTC
CASSLVEGLREETQYF
>many|-|TRBV9|TRBJ2-1
TGTGCCAGCAGCGTACGGGGCTACAATGAGCAGTTCTTC
CASSVRGYNEQFF
>many|TRBD2|TRBV11-2|TRBJ2-1
TGTGCCAGCAGCGTGGGACTATTCAATGAGCAGTTCTTC
CASSVGLFNEQFF
>-|TRBD1|TRBV6-5|TRBJ1-3
TGTGCCAGCAGTTCCGTTGACAGGGGCTCTGGAAACACCATATATTTT
CASSSVDRGSGNTIYF
>few|-|TRBV29-1|TRBJ2-3
TGCAGCGGCAAGACCAACATTGAGTATTTT
CSGKTNIEYF
>few|TRBD2|TRBV5-1|TRBJ2-5
TGCGCCAGCAGCTCGCCTAGCGGGGGGACCTGGTACCAAGAGACCCAGTACTTC
CASSSPSGGTWYQETQYF
>-|TRBD1|TRBV7-9|TRBJ1-2
TGTGCCAGCAGCCGCCAGGGGGGGCGAGGGGATGGCTACACCTTC
CASSRQGGRGDGYTF
>-|TRBD1|TRBV9|TRBJ1-1
TGTGCCAGCAGCGTCCACAGGGGAAACACTGAAGCTTTCTTT
CASSVHRGNTEAFF
>-|TRBD1|TRBV3-1|TRBJ2-1
TGTGCCAGCAGCCGTAGGAACAGGGGGCGGAGCAATGAGCAGTTCTTC
CASSRRNRGRSNEQFF
>few|TRBD2|TRBV10-3|TRBJ2-5
TGTGCCAGCCAATTGACTAGCGGGGGGGCCCGAGAGACCCAGTACTTC
CASQLTSGGARETQYF
>few|-|TRBV19|TRBJ1-5
TGTGCCAGTAGGATACAGGCCTCTAACCGGCCCCAGCATTTT
CASRIQASNRPQHF
>many|-|TRBV6-1|TRBJ2-1
TGTGCCAGCAGCCCTCGGCGAGCTTACAATGAGCAGTTCTTC
CASSPRRAYNEQFF
>-|-|TRBV11-2|TRBJ2-3
TGTGCCAGCAGCTTAATTTGGGGGGACACAGATACGCAGTATTTT
CASSLIWGDTDTQYF
>-|TRBD1|TRBV6-1|TRBJ1-1
TGTGCCAGCAGCGGACAGGGGCCAACATTTATCGACACTGAAGCTTTCTTT
CASSGQGPTFIDTEAFF
>-|-|TRBV12-3/TRBV12-4|TRBJ1-1
TGTGCCAGCAGTTTGGGGCAGGTCCTCATGAACACTGAAGCTTTCTTT
CASSLGQVLMNTEAFF
>many|-|TRBV5-8|TRBJ1-1
TGTGCCAGCAGCTGGGACCAGAACACTGAAGCTTTCTTT
CASSWDQNTEAFF
>few|TRBD1|TRBV5-1|TRBJ2-2
TGCGCCAGCAGGCCTGGGACAGGGGGTACCGGGGAGCTGTTTTTT
CASRPGTGGTGELFF
>few|-|TRBV20-1|TRBJ2-1
TGCAGTGCCATTATTGCGCGCTACAATGAGCAGTTCTTC
CSAIIARYNEQFF
>-|-|TRBV5-1|TRBJ1-4
TGCGCCAGCAGCTCCTCCCGCGGTGAAAAACTGTTTTTT
CASSSSRGEKLFF
>-|-|TRBV4-1|TRBJ2-3
TGCGCCAGCAGCCGCGTATTTGGGGGGACAGATACGCAGTATTTT
CASSRVFGGTDTQYF
>few|-|TRBV7-6|TRBJ1-6
TGTGCCAGCAGCTTAGAGGTCAGCAATTCACCCCTCCACTTT
CASSLEVSNSPLHF
>-|TRBD1|TRBV24-1|TRBJ1-2
TGTGCCACCAGTGACACAGACAGGGAAGGCTACACCTTC
CATSDTDREGYTF
>few|TRBD1|TRBV11-2|TRBJ1-1
TGTGCCAGCAGTACCCCTAGGACAGGGAGCACTGAAGCTTTCTTT
CASSTPRTGSTEAFF
>-|TRBD1|TRBV18|TRBJ2-5
TGTGCCAGCTCACCGAGGACAGGGTTCGGGGAGACCCAGTACTTC
CASSPRTGFGETQYF
>-|-|TRBV3-1|TRBJ2-5
TGTGCCAGCAGCCAAAATCGGCAAGAGACCCAGGACTTC
CASSQNRQETQDF
>few|-|TRBV5-5|TRBJ2-1
TGTGCCAGCAGCTTGGGAACAGGGACCGAGCAGTTCTTC
CASSLGTGTEQFF
>-|TRBD1|TRBV12-3/TRBV12-4|TRBJ1-2
TGTGCCAGCAGCCGAAACAGGGGGGTACTCGGCTACACCTTC
CASSRNRGVLGYTF
>-|TRBD1|TRBV6-5|TRBJ1-1
TGTGCCAGCGCCAGGGGGAAAACTGAAGCTTTCTTT
CASARGKTEAFF
>-|TRBD1|TRBV27|TRBJ1-1
TGTGCCAGCAGATGGACAGGGGCCCCAGGCACTGAAGCTTTCTTT
CASRWTGAPGTEAFF
>-|-|TRBV19|TRBJ2-6
TGTGCCAGTAGTATTTTGTTCTCTGGGGCCAACGTCCTGACTTTC
CASSILFSGANVLTF
>-|-|TRBV7-6|TRBJ2-5
TGTGCCAGCAGCTTAGTCGTCGGGGAAGAGACCCAGTACTTC
CASSLVVGEETQYF
>-|-|TRBV2|TRBJ1-6
TGTGCCAGCAGTGAAGCGCTTGGTGTATTGGGACGGGTCCACTTT
CASSEALGVLGRVHF
>-|-|TRBV19|TRBJ2-1
TGTGCCAGTAGTACGGACTGGGGCAATGAGCAGTTCTTC
CASSTDWGNEQFF
>many|-|TRBV24-1|TRBJ2-6
TGTGCCACCAGTACAGCTGGGGCCAACGTCCTGACTTTC
CATSTAGANVLTF
>-|TRBD2|TRBV6-1|TRBJ2-7
TGTGCCAGCAGTGAGCCTAGCGGGATGTCCTACGAGCAGTACTTC
CASSEPSGMSYEQYF
>-|-|TRBV14|TRBJ1-1
TGTGCCAGCAGCCACTCCGGGGCTAACACTGAAGCTTTCTTT
CASSHSGANTEAFF
>few|TRBD1|TRBV30|TRBJ1-4
TGTGCCTGGAGTACGACAATTCCAGGGGGACGTGGTGAAAAACTGTTTTTT
CAWSTTIPGGRGEKLFF
>-|TRBD1|TRBV6-1|TRBJ1-6
TGTGCCAGCAACGGACAGGGAAGCTCCTATAATTCACCCCTCCACTTT
CASNGQGSSYNSPLHF
>-|-|TRBV5-1|TRBJ1-2
TGCGCCAGCAGCTTGGCCTCCACCAGGGGTGAAGGCTACACCTTC
CASSLASTRGEGYTF
>few|TRBD2|TRBV20-1|TRBJ2-1
TGCAGTGCTAGAGATTACGAGCGTACCGGGACTAGCGGGAGTAGTGAGCAGTTCTTC
CSARDYERTGTSGSSEQFF
>many|-|TRBV20-1|TRBJ2-2
TGCAGTGCTAGGGAGCCCTCAGTAAAGAACCTGTTTTTT
CSAREPSVKNLFF
>few|-|TRBV7-8|TRBJ2-2
TGTGCCAGCAGCTTAAGGGAGGAGGAGGTGGTAACCACCACCGGGGAGCTGTTTTTT
CASSLREEEVVTTTGELFF
>-|-|TRBV7-9|TRBJ2-2
TGTGGCAGCAGTCGGTGGGGCTTCGGTGGGGAGCTGTTTTTT
CGSSRWGFGGELFF
>-|-|TRBV6-2/TRBV6-3|TRBJ1-5
TGTGCCAGCAGAACCCTCCGGGAAGCGAGCAATCAGCCCCAGCATTTT
CASRTLREASNQPQHF